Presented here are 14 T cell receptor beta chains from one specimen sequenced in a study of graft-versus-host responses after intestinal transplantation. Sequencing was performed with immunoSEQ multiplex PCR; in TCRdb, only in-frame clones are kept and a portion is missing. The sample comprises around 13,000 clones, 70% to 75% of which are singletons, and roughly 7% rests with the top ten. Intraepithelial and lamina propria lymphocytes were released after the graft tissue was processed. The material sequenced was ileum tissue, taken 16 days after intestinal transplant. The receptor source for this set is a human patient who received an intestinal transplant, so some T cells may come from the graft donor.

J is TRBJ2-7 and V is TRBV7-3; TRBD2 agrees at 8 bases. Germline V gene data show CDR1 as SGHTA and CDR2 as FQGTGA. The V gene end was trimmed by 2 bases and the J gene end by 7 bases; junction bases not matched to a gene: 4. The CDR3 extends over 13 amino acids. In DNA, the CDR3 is TGTGCCAGCAGCTTAGCGGGAGGACGGGAGCAGTACTTC. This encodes CASSLAGGREQYF.

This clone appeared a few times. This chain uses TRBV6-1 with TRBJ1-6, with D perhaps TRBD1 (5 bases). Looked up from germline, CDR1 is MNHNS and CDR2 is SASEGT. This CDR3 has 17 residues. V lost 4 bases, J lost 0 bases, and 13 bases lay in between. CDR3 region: CASSGRDPSSYNSPLHF. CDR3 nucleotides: TGTGCCAGCAGTGGGCGGGACCCGAGCTCCTATAATTCACCCCTCCACTTT.

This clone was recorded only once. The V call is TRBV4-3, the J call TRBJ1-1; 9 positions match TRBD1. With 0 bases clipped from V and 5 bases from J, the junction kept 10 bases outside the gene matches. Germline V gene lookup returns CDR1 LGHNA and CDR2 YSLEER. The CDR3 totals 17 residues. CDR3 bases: TGCGCCAGCAGCCAAGATATCCCCGGGACAGGGAGAACTGAAGCTTTCTTT. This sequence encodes CASSQDIPGTGRTEAFF.

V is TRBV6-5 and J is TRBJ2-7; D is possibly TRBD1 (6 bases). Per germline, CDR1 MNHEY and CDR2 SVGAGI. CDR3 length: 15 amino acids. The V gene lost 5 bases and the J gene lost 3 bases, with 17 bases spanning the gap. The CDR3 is CASSAPGRGFYEQYF. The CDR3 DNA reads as TGTGCCAGCAGTGCCCCCGGCAGGGGTTTCTACGAGCAGTACTTC.

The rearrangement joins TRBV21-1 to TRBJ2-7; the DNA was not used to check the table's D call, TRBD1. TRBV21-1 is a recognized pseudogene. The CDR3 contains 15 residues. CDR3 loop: CASSSPDRVSYEQYF. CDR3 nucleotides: TGTGCCAGCAGCAGTCCCGACAGGGTATCCTACGAGCAGTACTTC.

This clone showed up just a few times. Written as DNA, the CDR3 is TGCGCCAGCAGCCGACAGGGCACAGATACGCAGTATTTT. Translation gives CASSRQGTDTQYF. The chain combines TRBV4-1 with TRBJ2-3; TRBD1 is a possible D gene (6 bases). The CDR3 totals 13 residues. CDR1 and CDR2 (germline): MGHRA, YSYEKL. The V and J ends lost 4 bases and 1 base respectively, with 6 bases between them.

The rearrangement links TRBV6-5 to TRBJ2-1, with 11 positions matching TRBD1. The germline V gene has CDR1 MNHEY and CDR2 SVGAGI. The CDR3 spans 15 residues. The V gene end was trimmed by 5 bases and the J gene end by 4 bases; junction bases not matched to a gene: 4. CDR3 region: CASSRTGGGYNEQFF. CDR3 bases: TGTGCCAGCAGTCGGACAGGGGGCGGATACAATGAGCAGTTCTTC.

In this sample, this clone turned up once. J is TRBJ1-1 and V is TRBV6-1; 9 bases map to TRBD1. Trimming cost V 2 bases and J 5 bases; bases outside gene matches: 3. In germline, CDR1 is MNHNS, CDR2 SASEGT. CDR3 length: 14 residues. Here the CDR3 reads CASSEHRGLTEAFF. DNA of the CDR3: TGTGCCAGCAGTGAACACAGGGGGCTGACTGAAGCTTTCTTT.

The CDR3 here is CASSDSLAGLQETQYF. The CDR3 bases are TGTGCCAGCAGTGACTCTCTGGCAGGCCTCCAAGAGACCCAGTACTTC. The chain recombines TRBV6-4 with TRBJ2-5, with no clear D. Trimming took 0 bases from V and 1 from J, leaving 12 bases between them. Per the germline V gene, CDR1 is MRHNA and CDR2 is SNTAGT. This CDR3 contains 16 residues.

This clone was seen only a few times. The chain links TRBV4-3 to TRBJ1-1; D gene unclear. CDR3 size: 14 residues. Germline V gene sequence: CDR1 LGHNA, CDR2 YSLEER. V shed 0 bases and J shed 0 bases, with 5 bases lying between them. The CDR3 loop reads CASSQDLVNTEAFF. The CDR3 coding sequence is TGCGCCAGCAGCCAAGATTTAGTGAACACTGAAGCTTTCTTT.

CDR3 amino acids: CASSYGPLYGYTF. CDR3 DNA: TGTGCCAGCAGTTACGGCCCTCTCTATGGCTACACCTTC. This sequence joins TRBV6-5 and TRBJ1-2; D ambiguous. The V and J ends lost 2 bases and 4 bases respectively, with 8 bases between them. Germline CDR1 is MNHEY and CDR2 is SVGAGI. The CDR3 covers 13 residues.

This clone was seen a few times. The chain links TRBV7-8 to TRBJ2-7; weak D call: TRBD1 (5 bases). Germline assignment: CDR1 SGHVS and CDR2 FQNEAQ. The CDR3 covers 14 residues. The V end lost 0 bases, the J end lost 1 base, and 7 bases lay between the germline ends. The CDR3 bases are TGTGCCAGCAGCTTAGCGGGGCGATCCTACGAGCAGTACTTC. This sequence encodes CASSLAGRSYEQYF.

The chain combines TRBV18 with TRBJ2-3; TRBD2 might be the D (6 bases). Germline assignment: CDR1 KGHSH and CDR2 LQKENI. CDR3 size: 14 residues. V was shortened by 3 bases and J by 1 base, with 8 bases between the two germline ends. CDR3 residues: CASSPGGGTDTQYF. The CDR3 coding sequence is TGTGCCAGCTCACCGGGCGGGGGCACAGATACGCAGTATTTT. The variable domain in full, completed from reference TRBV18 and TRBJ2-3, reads NAGVMQNPRHLVRRRGQEARLRCSPMKGHSHVYWYRQLPEEGLKFMVYLQKENIIDESGMPKERFSAEFPKEGPSILRIQQVVRGDSAAYFCASSPGGGTDTQYFGPGTRLTVL.

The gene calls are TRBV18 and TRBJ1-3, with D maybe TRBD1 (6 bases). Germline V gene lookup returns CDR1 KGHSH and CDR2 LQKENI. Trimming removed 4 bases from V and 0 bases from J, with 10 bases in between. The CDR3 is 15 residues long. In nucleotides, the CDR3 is TGTGCCAGCTCACGTTCAGGGGACTCTGGAAACACCATATATTTT. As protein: CASSRSGDSGNTIYF. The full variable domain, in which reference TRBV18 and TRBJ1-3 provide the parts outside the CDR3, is NAGVMQNPRHLVRRRGQEARLRCSPMKGHSHVYWYRQLPEEGLKFMVYLQKENIIDESGMPKERFSAEFPKEGPSILRIQQVVRGDSAAYFCASSRSGDSGNTIYFGEGSWLTVV.